The TCR beta chain described here comes from a study of T cells after yellow fever vaccination. Only a few counts were recorded for this clonotype. TCRdb independently ran MiXCR on the 5' RACE reads; one entry per CDR3 protein. Of about 340,000 distinct CDR3 sequences detected, roughly 8.7% appear once; the ten largest clones hold roughly 18%. The CDR3 extends over 16 amino acids. Deletions cut 0 bases from V and 5 bases from J, with 13 bases between. CDR1 is SGHTA and CDR2 is FQGNSA in the germline V gene. This clonotype originated in a man aged 18 to 29 who received the YFV17D yellow fever vaccine. This chain connects TRBV7-2 to TRBJ2-2; TRBD1 is a possible D gene (6 bases). The sample here was PBMCs, taken on the day of the first yellow fever vaccination. For the CDR3, the DNA is TGTGCCAGCAGCTTAGCGGCGCCAGGGGTAACCGGGGAGCTGTTTTTT. This encodes CASSLAAPGVTGELFF.